Presented here are 5 T cell receptor beta chains from one specimen sequenced in a study of brain T cells in children with intractable seizures. The method was immunoSEQ multiplex PCR; TCRdb's version includes in-frame clones alone and lacks a portion of them. Of about 350,000 clones listed, 93% were seen once; the top ten hold 5.7%. As for time point: blood from clinic visit 5 months post-surgery; TSC patient then seizure free. The source was peripheral blood, collected less than 6 months after surgery. The receptors derive from a boy younger than two with tuberous sclerosis and intractable seizures.

The chain uses TRBV5-6 and TRBJ2-7; weak D call: TRBD2 (6 bases). V dropped 3 bases and J dropped 6 bases, with 10 bases sitting between them. Germline-derived CDR1 and CDR2 are SGHDT and YYEEEE. CDR3 length equals 12 residues. Here the CDR3 DNA reads TGTGCCAGCAGCTCGACTAGTGGCGAGCAGTACTTC. Its translation: CASSSTSGEQYF. The full variable domain, completed using reference TRBV5-6 and TRBJ2-7, is DAGVTQSPTHLIKTRGQQVTLRCSPKSGHDTVSWYQQALGQGPQFIFQYYEEEERQRGNFPDRFSGHQFPNYSSELNVNALLLGDSALYLCASSSTSGEQYFGPGTRLTVT.

The rearrangement joins TRBV2 to TRBJ2-7, with 7 bases fitting TRBD1. Germline loops: CDR1 SNHLY, CDR2 FYNNEI. The length of the CDR3 is 15 residues. Trimming took 1 base from V and 5 from J; bases not matched to a gene: 8. The CDR3 region is CASSEGRQGPNEQYF. CDR3 DNA sequence: TGTGCCAGCAGTGAAGGGCGACAGGGCCCCAACGAGCAGTACTTC.

Points on this clone: The identical CDR3 is also encoded by other nucleotide sequences in the sample. The CDR3 coding sequence is TGCGCCAGCAGCCAACCAGGGTTAAACACTGAAGCTTTCTTT. Amino acids: CASSQPGLNTEAFF. J is TRBJ1-1 and V is TRBV4-1; D perhaps matches TRBD1 (5 bases). This CDR3 is built from 14 residues. V lost 2 bases, J lost 2 bases, and 9 bases lay in between. Germline loops: CDR1 MGHRA, CDR2 YSYEKL.

This chain joins TRBV7-9 and TRBJ1-1; D gene uncertain. The CDR3 totals 13 residues. CDR1 is SEHNR and CDR2 is FQNEAQ in the germline V gene (reference sequence). Trimming pared 6 bases from V and 1 base from J, leaving 9 bases between. CDR3 coding DNA: TGTGCCAGCAGTCTAGAGCAGAACACTGAAGCTTTCTTT. Translation gives CASSLEQNTEAFF.

The chain recombines TRBV19 with TRBJ1-2, with TRBD1 matching over 8 bases. Unmatched junction bases numbered 5, after V lost 10 bases and J lost 7 bases. Germline CDR1 is LNHDA and CDR2 is SQIVND (reference sequence). The CDR3 runs 11 residues. The CDR3: CATPDRGGYTF. The CDR3 DNA is TGTGCCACGCCCGACAGGGGTGGCTACACCTTC.